Shown below are 14 T cell receptor beta chains from a single sample sequenced in a study of blood T cell repertoires in COVID-19 (TCRdb year 2020). Libraries were prepared through the immunoSEQ multiplex PCR assay. In TCRdb, the immuneACCESS table is reduced to in-frame sequences with V and J assigned. These tables do not hold every clone; where another copy was compared, an unresolved V gene accounts for under half, and the others remain unexplained. This sample comprises under 250,000 clones, just under 85% of them detected only once. The ten largest clones represent 6% to 8.5% of the sample. The sequenced sample was peripheral blood. All receptors come from a woman aged 45-65 years with active or convalescent COVID-19.

This chain links TRBV3-1 (or the pseudogene TRBV3-2) with TRBJ1-5, with D maybe TRBD1 (5 bases). V dropped 1 base and J dropped 3 bases, with 10 bases sitting between them. CDR3 length: 15 amino acids. Germline CDR1 LGHDT, CDR2 YNNKEL (reference sequence). The CDR3 here is CASSQVVGDNQPQHF. For the CDR3, the DNA is TGTGCCAGCAGCCAAGTTGTAGGGGACAATCAGCCCCAGCATTTT.

This chain connects TRBV7-2 to TRBJ2-1, with 11 bases identical to TRBD2. The J segment lost 7 bases and the V segment lost 4 bases, leaving 9 bases of the junction unmatched. Germline V gene lookup returns CDR1 SGHTA and CDR2 FQGNSA. The CDR3 loop spans 16 amino acids. The CDR3 region has the DNA TGTGCCAGCAGCTCCCGGAGTAGCGGGGGGGTAAATGAGCAGTTCTTC. It codes for CASSSRSSGGVNEQFF.

Judged by abundance, this clone is medium-sized. CDR3 region: CASSYGAAGQYEQYF. The CDR3 bases are TGTGCCAGCAGTTACGGGGCAGCGGGACAATACGAGCAGTACTTC. The chain couples TRBV6-5 to TRBJ2-7, with D tentatively TRBD2 (7 bases). CDR1 is MNHEY, CDR2 SVGAGI, per germline. Trimming cost V 2 bases and J 4 bases, with 15 bases left between them. This CDR3 has 15 residues.

This sequence joins TRBV2 and TRBJ1-6; 11 bases match TRBD1. The CDR3 has 16 amino acids. In germline, CDR1 is SNHLY, CDR2 FYNNEI. With 2 bases clipped from V and 8 bases from J, the junction kept 5 bases outside the gene matches. The CDR3 here is CASSELDRGLYSPLHF. The CDR3 nucleotides are TGTGCCAGCAGTGAATTGGACAGGGGGCTCTATTCACCCCTCCACTTT.

The rearrangement joins TRBV28 to TRBJ2-1, with 10 bases matching TRBD2. CDR1 MDHEN and CDR2 SYDVKM come from the germline V gene. This CDR3 region has 16 residues. V shed 10 bases and J 6 bases; nucleotides not matched to a gene: 15. The CDR3 loop reads CATLRAGGPIFNEQFF. The DNA for the CDR3 is TGTGCCACCCTCCGAGCGGGAGGGCCCATTTTCAATGAGCAGTTCTTC.

The DNA for the CDR3 is TGTGCCAGTAAATTGGGGGGGCAAGCTTTCTTT. This codes for CASKLGGQAFF. V is TRBV6-4 and J is TRBJ1-1; tentative D call: TRBD1 (6 bases). V was pared by 9 bases and J by 9 bases, with 14 bases between. This CDR3 is built from 11 residues. Germline assignment: CDR1 MRHNA and CDR2 SNTAGT.

This clone is a singleton in its sample. V usage is TRBV28 and J usage is TRBJ2-7; possibly TRBD2 for D (5 bases). The CDR3 spans 12 residues. The V gene's germline CDR1 is MDHEN and CDR2 SYDVKM. V was cut by 7 bases and J by 13 bases, with 20 bases left in between. The CDR3 region is CASKTPTSYPYF. The DNA of the CDR3 is TGTGCCAGCAAGACCCCTACTAGTTACCCCTACTTC.

This sequence joins TRBV5-4 and TRBJ2-3, with a possible D match to TRBD2 (6 bases). The CDR3 consists of 15 residues. CDR1 and CDR2 (germline): SGHNT, YYREEE (reference sequence). V was trimmed by 1 base and J by 6 bases, leaving 15 bases between them. Written as DNA, the CDR3 is TGTGCCAGCAGCTTGTGGCGGGGAAGCTCGGATACGCAGTATTTT. Encoded protein: CASSLWRGSSDTQYF.

V usage is TRBV18 and J usage is TRBJ2-5; 15 bases line up with TRBD2. V lost 3 bases to trimming and J lost 5 bases; unmatched junction nucleotides: 4. The CDR3 is 16 residues long. CDR1 and CDR2 from the germline V gene are KGHSH and LQKENI. The CDR3 region is CASSPGGTSGRETQYF. CDR3 DNA: TGTGCCAGCTCACCTGGAGGGACTAGCGGGAGGGAGACCCAGTACTTC.

The V and J genes are TRBV7-7 and TRBJ2-1; 7 bases line up with TRBD1. The CDR3 runs 16 residues. Germline values: CDR1 SSHAT, CDR2 FNYEAQ (reference sequence). J lost 3 bases, V lost 0 bases, and 5 bases had no gene match. The CDR3 region is CASSLALGTDYNEQFF. The CDR3 bases are TGTGCCAGCAGCTTAGCGCTGGGGACAGACTACAATGAGCAGTTCTTC.

This chain joins TRBV18 and TRBJ2-2; D possibly corresponds to TRBD2 (5 bases). Between the trimmed V and J ends, which lost 0 bases and 6 bases, there was a span of 8 bases. CDR3 length: 14 amino acids. Germline lookup yields CDR1 KGHSH and CDR2 LQKENI. The CDR3 is CASSPPEDAGELFF. The CDR3 nucleotides are TGTGCCAGCTCACCACCGGAGGATGCCGGGGAGCTGTTTTTT.

J is TRBJ2-3 and V is TRBV6-6; 7 bases match TRBD1. This CDR3 has 15 residues. Germline V gene lookup returns CDR1 MNHNY and CDR2 SVGAGI (reference sequence). The J segment lost 2 bases and the V segment lost 4 bases, leaving 6 bases of the junction unmatched. The CDR3 region is CASSSGTVNTDTQYF. The CDR3 DNA sequence: TGTGCCAGCAGTTCCGGGACAGTAAACACAGATACGCAGTATTTT.

V is TRBV28 and J is TRBJ1-2, with TRBD1 identical over 8 bases. CDR1 and CDR2 (germline): MDHEN, SYDVKM. The CDR3 contains 15 residues. V gave up 4 bases and J gave up 2 bases; unmatched junction bases: 6. The CDR3 loop is CASSSIWDRNYGYTF. CDR3 DNA: TGTGCCAGCAGTTCAATATGGGACAGGAACTATGGCTACACCTTC.

This clone has just one count. The V call is TRBV6-6, the J call TRBJ1-1; D perhaps matches TRBD1 (5 bases). Between the trimmed V and J ends, which lost 6 bases and 13 bases, there was a span of 18 bases. Germline CDR1 reads MNHNY; CDR2 reads SVGAGI (reference sequence). CDR3 length: 12 residues. The CDR3 sequence is CASSQTNAGDFF. In nucleotides, the CDR3 is TGTGCCAGCAGCCAAACAAACGCGGGGGATTTCTTT.